This T cell receptor (beta chain) was sequenced for a study of T cell repertoires in cytomegalovirus infection. Study at large: TCR beta signatures that were public indicated CMV infection and matching HLA type.

In TCRdb, the reads were re-called with MiXCR into one record per CDR3 protein. Of around 260,000 distinct CDR3 sequences detected, over 8% appear once; the ten largest clones hold around 15%. This clonotype was counted only a few times. Germline CDR1 reads MGHRA; CDR2 reads YSYEKL. Trimming pared 4 bases from V and 5 bases from J, leaving 15 bases between. The CDR3 consists of 15 residues. The sequence was collected from a human donor in good health (CMV status not recorded). Some clones in this sample may be carry-over from other donors' samples. V and J are TRBV4-1 and TRBJ1-5, with a possible D match to TRBD1 (5 bases). Input material: PBMCs. CDR3 loop: CASSREQEGHQPQHF. The DNA of the CDR3 is TGCGCCAGCAGCCGGGAACAGGAGGGTCATCAGCCCCAGCATTTT.